This T cell receptor (beta chain) emerged from a study of cytomegalovirus exposure and HLA in healthy donors. Vbeta (60) and Jbeta (13) primers were used in the PCR. The protocol was immunoSEQ multiplex PCR, while the TCRdb copy is restricted to in-frame clones and leaves out a portion. The sample contains about 200,000 clones, 83% of which appear only once. V trimming: 3 bases; J trimming: 7 bases; junction bases outside the gene matches: 7. CDR3 length: 15 amino acids. Germline V CDR1 and CDR2: SGHNT, YYREEE (reference sequence). Sequences were obtained from PBMCs. The clonotype was recovered from a girl aged 10 to 17 in good health and CMV-seronegative. This chain uses TRBV5-4 with TRBJ2-1, with 10 bases fitting TRBD1. The CDR3 loop reads CASSSGTGVRNEQFF. Here the CDR3 DNA reads TGTGCCAGCAGCTCCGGGACAGGGGTGAGGAATGAGCAGTTCTTC.